This T cell receptor (beta chain) appears in the sequencing data of a study of CD8 T cells in ankylosing spondylitis. Overall study results and limits: A number of the motif variants had already been described in reactive arthritis synovial fluid and blood. Eight or nine highly homologous variants formed a TCR beta motif that appeared characteristic of ankylosing spondylitis blood. Matched ankylosing spondylitis synovial fluid reportedly contained a significantly enriched population of disease-linked clones.

Libraries for TCR beta were made by quantitative 5'-RACE with molecular barcodes. In TCRdb, the 5' RACE reads were re-called with MiXCR into one record per CDR3 protein. This sample carries about 220,000 distinct CDR3 sequences, around 25% of them seen once, and the ten largest clones take less than 8.5%. V dropped 6 bases and J dropped 4; count of bases not matched to a gene: 11. This CDR3 contains 15 residues. Looked up from germline, CDR1 is SGHRS and CDR2 is YFSETQ. This clonotype turned up a few times. Its specificity is unknown. The source is a male donor with ankylosing spondylitis or in good health (not recorded which). The sequencing sample was made of blood, either unsorted or a sorted T cell fraction (not recorded which). This chain joins TRBV5-1 and TRBJ2-5; 8 positions match TRBD1. CDR3 region: CASTYSGQGGETQYF. The CDR3 bases are TGCGCCAGCACATACAGTGGACAGGGCGGAGAGACCCAGTACTTC.